The clone carrying this TCR beta chain was detected only a few times. The antigen is undetermined. This specimen comes from a study of cytomegalovirus exposure and HLA in healthy donors. The overall study: Ancestry clustering placed 70% to 85% of more than 350 genotyped donors in the Caucasian-associated cluster.

Trimming shortened V by 6 bases and J by 6 bases, and 11 bases separated the two germline ends. Germline V gene sequence: CDR1 SQVTM, CDR2 ANQGSEA. This CDR3 is built from 11 residues. The PCR made use of 60 Vbeta and 13 Jbeta primers. TCRdb's copy holds only in-frame clones and misses some; the assay was immunoSEQ multiplex PCR. The sample consists of tens of thousands of clones, more than 60% of them appearing once. General study points: Reports showed the classifier diagnosing cytomegalovirus status with high specificity and sensitivity. Being indistinguishable, some V segments were excluded, TRBV6-2 and TRBV6-3 among them.

The receptor's source is a male donor in good health and CMV-seropositive. Material for sequencing was PBMCs. The chain recombines TRBV29-1 with TRBJ1-2, with a weak D call TRBD1 (6 bases). DNA for the CDR3: TGCAGCGTGCGCACAGGGAATGGCTACACCTTC. Protein sequence: CSVRTGNGYTF.